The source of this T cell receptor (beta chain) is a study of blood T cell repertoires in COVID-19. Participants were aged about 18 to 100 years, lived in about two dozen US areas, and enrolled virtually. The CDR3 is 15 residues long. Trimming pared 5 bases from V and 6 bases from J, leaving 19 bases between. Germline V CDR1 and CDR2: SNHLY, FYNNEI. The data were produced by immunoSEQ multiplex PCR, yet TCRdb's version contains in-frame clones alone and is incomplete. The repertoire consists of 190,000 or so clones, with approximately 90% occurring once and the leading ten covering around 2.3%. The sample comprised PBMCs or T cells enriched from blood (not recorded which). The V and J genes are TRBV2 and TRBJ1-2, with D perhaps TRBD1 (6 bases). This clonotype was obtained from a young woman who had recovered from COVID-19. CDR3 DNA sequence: TGTGCCAGCAGTCTACAGGGTACCCAGTTGGATGGCTACACCTTC. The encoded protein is CASSLQGTQLDGYTF.